The clone carrying this TCR beta chain was recorded many times. What it recognizes is unknown. The data are from a study of T-cell reconstitution after alpha-beta-depleted transplantation in children. General study findings and limits: Approximately two months post-transplant, alpha-beta T cells reportedly originated from several hundred expanded graft clones. Elevated TCRbeta diversity at day 60 was traced, in some patients, to surviving recipient T cells and thymic progenitors.

Unique molecular identifiers were built into the TCRbeta library. Each CDR3 protein gets one entry after TCRdb re-called the PCR reads with MiXCR. Of approximately 490,000 distinct CDR3 sequences in the sample, about 10% were seen once. The germline gives CDR1 SGHVS, CDR2 FQNEAQ. The CDR3 runs 14 residues. V lost 5 bases and J 2 bases, leaving 10 bases between the germline ends. This specimen was PBMCs, taken before TCRalphabeta/CD19-depleted stem cell transplant. The receptor was isolated from a child aged 2-9 years with inherited bone marrow failure, due to receive a stem cell transplant. The genes are TRBV7-8 and TRBJ2-1; the D gene is possibly TRBD2 (6 bases). CDR3: CASSMPGAYNEQFF. CDR3 sequence (DNA): TGTGCCAGCAGCATGCCGGGAGCCTACAATGAGCAGTTCTTC.